This paragraph covers one TCR beta chain sequence. Its antigen remains unknown. This sample is drawn from a study of OX40 agonist ivuxolimab in advanced cancers. Whole-study results and caveats: Expanded clones belonging to CD8+ T cells outnumbered, on average, those of CD4+. Low normalized clonal expansion also occurred in some nonresponding patients. At 0.1 to 3.0 mg/kg, clonal expansion of CD4+ and CD8+ blood T cells had occurred by week 6.

Libraries were prepared by immunoSEQ multiplex PCR; TCRdb keeps only in-frame clonotypes and omits some of them. This sample has around 70,000 clones, with just under 85% found just once. Trimming removed 6 bases from V and 7 bases from J, with 21 bases in between. Germline V gene sequence: CDR1 SNHLY, CDR2 FYNNEI. This CDR3 spans 15 amino acids. The TCR comes from an adult with an advanced solid tumor such as melanoma, head and neck, liver or kidney cancer. Sequencing used CD4+ or CD8+ T cells sorted from blood, obtained in a trial of the OX40 agonist ivuxolimab. The chain is built from TRBV2 and TRBJ1-2; TRBD1 is a possible D gene (5 bases). The CDR3 here is CASRPQGSPTIGYTF. Written as DNA, the CDR3 is TGTGCCAGCAGGCCTCAGGGATCCCCTACTATTGGCTACACCTTC.